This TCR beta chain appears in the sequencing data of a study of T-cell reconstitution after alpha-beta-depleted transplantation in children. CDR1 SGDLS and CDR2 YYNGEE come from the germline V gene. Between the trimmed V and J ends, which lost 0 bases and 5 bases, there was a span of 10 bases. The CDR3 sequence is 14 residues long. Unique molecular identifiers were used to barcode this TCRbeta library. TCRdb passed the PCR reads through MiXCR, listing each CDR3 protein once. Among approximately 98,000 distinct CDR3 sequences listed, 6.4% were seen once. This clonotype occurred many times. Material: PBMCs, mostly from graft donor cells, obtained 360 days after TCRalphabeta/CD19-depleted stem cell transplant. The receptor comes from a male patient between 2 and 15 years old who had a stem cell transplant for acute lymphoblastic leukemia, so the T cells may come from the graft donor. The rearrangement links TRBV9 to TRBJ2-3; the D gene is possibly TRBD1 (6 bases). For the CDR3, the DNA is TGTGCCAGCAGCGTAGAGGGGGAGAGAGATACGCAGTATTTT. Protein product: CASSVEGERDTQYF. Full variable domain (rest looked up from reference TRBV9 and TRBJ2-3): DSGVTQTPKHLITATGQRVTLRCSPRSGDLSVYWYQQSLDQGLQFLIQYYNGEERAKGNILERFSAQQFPDLHSELNLSSLELGDSALYFCASSVEGERDTQYFGPGTRLTVL.